This T cell receptor (beta chain) was sequenced for a study of regulatory T cells in long-lasting Graves disease (dated by TCRdb to about 2021). Notes on the research overall: Persistent Graves' disease meant more than 5 years of antithyroid drug treatment with TSH receptor autoantibodies that stayed positive. Persistent Graves' disease patients were compared with newly diagnosed Graves' disease patients by peripheral blood TCR sequencing and RNA sequencing. Persistent Graves' disease patients in the clinical cohort had taken antithyroid drugs for approximately ten years on average. The study took place in China and was registered as a clinical trial. A total of around 35 samples underwent TCR sequencing: about 13 from persistent and roughly 20 from newly diagnosed Graves' disease patients. Broader findings and caveats from the paper: Compared with newly diagnosed patients, persistent Graves' disease patients had lower TCR Shannon entropy and fewer highly expanded clones, which suggests clonal expansion. Sequencing and analysis were limited to the TCR beta chain. Preferential use of TRBV28, TRBJ1-2 and TRBJ2-5 was observed in persistent disease, whereas TRBV20-1 and TRBJ2-1 were favored in newly diagnosed disease. Peripheral blood alone was examined, since thyroid tissue, which constituted the primary lesion, could not be accessed. The authors acknowledged the small sample size as a limitation that may reduce accuracy. Persistent patients shared more public clonotypes among themselves (more than 2,500) than newly diagnosed patients did (more than 950).

Read against the paper, the sample's time point label means: persistent/refractory GD, antithyroid drugs over 5 years with positive TRAb. For both TCR sequencing and RNA sequencing, RNA was extracted from PBMCs using TRIzol. The diagnosis of Graves' disease was made according to American Thyroid Association guidelines. Recruitment of patients was carried out at an endocrinology department in Xi'an, China. Each patient gave approximately 8.8 milliliters of peripheral blood, collected in an EDTA anticoagulant tube. Ficoll Paque Plus density gradient separation was used to isolate PBMCs, and no further T cell sorting was done. An Agilent 2100 Bioanalyzer and agarose gel were used to check RNA quality, while a NanoDrop 2000 measured RNA concentration. Regarding this clonotype: What antigen it recognizes has not been identified. There are no base qualities to consult, and no much larger clone falls within one base.

Including the terminal cysteine and phenylalanine, the CDR3 comprises 20 residues. Of all the DNA, just the CDR3 is kept, 60 bases in frame from base 1. For CDR1 and CDR2, the germline V gene (reference sequence) lists SGHAT and FQDESV. V trim: 6 bases; J trim: 2 bases; unmatched bases: 21. Library preparation used multiplex PCR. The reads were generated on an Illumina HiSeq 4000. iRepertoire HTBI primers and Arm-PCR amplification of CDR3 regions were used to construct TCR beta libraries. Gel purification was performed on PCR products prior to sequencing. For the original study's pipeline: A total of under 80 TRBV and under 15 TRBJ segments were identified across samples and were used for gene usage analysis of CDR3 amino acid clonotypes. Filtered high-quality paired reads were merged into contigs using COPE and FqMerger. BLAST was used to align contigs to IMGT TRBV, TRBD and TRBJ reference genes, and CDR3 was defined according to IMGT. Highly expanded clones were defined as clonotypes with a frequency above 0.1%. Repertoire diversity was measured by Shannon entropy, and V-J evenness by the Gini coefficient. Clonotypes shared by more than one individual were considered public. TCRdb reran the public reads through fastp at Q25 and MiXCR, keeping productive beta chains. CDR3 protein sequences are deduplicated, and each keeps its most common genes and DNA. TCRdb, not the original authors, processed these V and J calls. This sample has 400,000 or so distinct CDR3 sequences in its table, and about 20% of those were observed once. The ten largest clones capture roughly a quarter of the sample.

The sample here was peripheral blood mononuclear cells (PBMCs), taken when the disease was refractory, from a patient treated with antithyroid drugs. The rearranged segments are TRBV11-1 and TRBJ1-1, with TRBD1 matching 10 junction bases. This sequence was found in a female donor with Graves disease. The DNA sequence is as follows: TGTGCCAGCAGGCGCCGACTAAAGCGGACAGGGGGAGGTTTCAACACTGAAGCTTTCTTT. Its coded protein is CASRRRLKRTGGGFNTEAFF.